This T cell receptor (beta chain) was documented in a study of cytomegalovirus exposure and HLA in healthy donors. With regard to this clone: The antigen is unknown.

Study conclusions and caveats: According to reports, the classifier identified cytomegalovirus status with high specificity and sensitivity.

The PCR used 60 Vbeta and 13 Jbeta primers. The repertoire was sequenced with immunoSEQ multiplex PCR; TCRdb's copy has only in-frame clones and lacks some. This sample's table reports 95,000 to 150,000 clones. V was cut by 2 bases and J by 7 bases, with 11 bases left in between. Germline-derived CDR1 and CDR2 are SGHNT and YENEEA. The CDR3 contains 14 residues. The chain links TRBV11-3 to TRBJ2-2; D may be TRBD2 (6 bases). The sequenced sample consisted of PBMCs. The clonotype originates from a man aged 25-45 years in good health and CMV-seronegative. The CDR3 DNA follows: TGTGCCAGCAGCTTAAACTTGCGGGACGGGGAGCTGTTTTTT. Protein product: CASSLNLRDGELFF.